This TCR beta chain was captured by sequencing in a study of CD8+CD57+ T cells in acquired aplastic anemia. Study-level information: Mean DNA quantity obtained from sorted CD4+ and CD8+ cells was 2.5 to 4 ug. Notes on the study in general: The same twenty-nine CD8+ CDR3 sequences occurred in patients and in controls. Significant differences in CD8+ Simpson's diversity were not observed between patients and controls.

Genomic DNA, the template, was used for profiling of the TCR beta VDJ and CDR3. TCRdb reprocessed the reads with MiXCR, giving one entry per CDR3 protein. The sample holds some 290,000 distinct CDR3 sequences, 50% to 70% seen once. From germline, CDR1 is SNHLY and CDR2 FYNNEI. Trimming at V came to 8 bases and at J to 7 bases, leaving 7 bases not matched to a gene. This CDR3 region has 14 residues. This clonotype occurred many times. Its antigen is not identified. V gene TRBV2 combines with J gene TRBJ1-6; 8 bases align to TRBD1. The receptor's source is a human donor with severe aplastic anemia or a healthy control (not recorded which). Material for sequencing was sorted CD4+, CD8+, or CD8+CD57+ T cells (not recorded which) from PBMCs. The CDR3 reads CASRNDRGNSPLHF. The CDR3 DNA follows: TGTGCCAGCCGGAACGACAGGGGAAATTCACCCCTCCACTTT.